These 23 T cell receptor beta chains were sequenced from one sample in a study of blood T cells in healthy people across ages. Combining a sample-barcoded 5' primer with a J-beta primer mix, a second PCR ran for roughly 7 to 12 cycles. TCRdb re-derived calls from the 5' RACE reads in MiXCR, one entry per CDR3 protein. The sample contains 710,000 or so distinct CDR3 sequences, 20% to 25% of which appear only once. The sequencing sample was made of blood. The receptors here all came from a man aged 70 or older in good health.

This chain connects TRBV5-1 to TRBJ1-5, with 9 bases lining up with TRBD1. Trimming took 0 bases from V and 8 from J; bases not matched to a gene: 6. From germline, CDR1 is SGHRS and CDR2 YFSETQ. CDR3 size: 15 residues. The CDR3, as DNA: TGCGCCAGCAGCTTGGTCCCGGGACAGGGAAAGCCCCAGCATTTT. Residues: CASSLVPGQGKPQHF. Full variable domain (rest looked up from reference TRBV5-1 and TRBJ1-5): KAGVTQTPRYLIKTRGQQVTLSCSPISGHRSVSWYQQTPGQGLQFLFEYFSETQRNKGNFPGRFSGRQFSNSRSEMNVSTLELGDSALYLCASSLVPGQGKPQHFGDGTRLSIL.

This sequence joins TRBV5-5 and TRBJ2-7, with D maybe TRBD2 (6 bases). Germline V gene data show CDR1 as SGHKS and CDR2 as YYEKEE (reference sequence). The CDR3 sequence is 13 residues long. V was shortened by 7 bases and J by 3 bases, with 14 bases between the two germline ends. The CDR3 sequence is CASGVAVNYEQYV. Here the CDR3 DNA reads TGTGCCAGCGGCGTAGCGGTAAACTACGAGCAGTACGTC.

This clonotype showed up just a few times. The chain has TRBV20-1 and TRBJ2-1, with D tentatively TRBD1 (6 bases). Near its end, the DNA agrees better with TRBJ2-7, so the J call may be wrong. The CDR3 is made up of 14 amino acids. CDR1 and CDR2 from the germline V gene are DFQATT and SNEGSKA (reference sequence). In DNA, the CDR3 is TGCAGTGCTAGAGCCAAGGGGGATTTCTACGAGCAGTACTTC. Translation: CSARAKGDFYEQYF.

The CDR3 is CSAVGGVASGGAGIYNEQFF. In nucleotides, the CDR3 is TGCAGTGCTGTAGGAGGGGTTGCTAGCGGAGGGGCAGGGATTTACAATGAGCAGTTCTTC. The gene calls are TRBV20-1 and TRBJ2-1; TRBD2 matches at 7 bases. CDR1 and CDR2 (germline): DFQATT, SNEGSKA (reference sequence). The CDR3 totals 20 residues. With V trimmed by 5 bases and J by 4 bases, 26 bases remained unmatched.

The chain recombines TRBV18 with TRBJ2-3, with D uncertain. Trimming removed 3 bases at V and 0 bases at J, with 19 bases between. Germline lookup yields CDR1 KGHSH and CDR2 LQKENI. This CDR3 has 18 residues. This chain's CDR3 is CASSPQKKSPGSTDTQYF. In DNA form, the CDR3 reads TGTGCCAGCTCACCGCAGAAAAAATCTCCTGGGAGCACAGATACGCAGTATTTT.

This chain connects TRBV6-2 or TRBV6-3 to TRBJ1-5; D remains ambiguous. In germline, CDR1 is MNHEY, CDR2 SVGEGT. CDR3 size: 12 residues. Trimming removed 2 bases at V and 4 bases at J, with 3 bases between. As DNA, the CDR3 is TGTGCCAGCAGTTACGTTAATCAGCCCCAGCATTTT. Protein sequence: CASSYVNQPQHF.

This clonotype has a handful of counts. The genes are TRBV5-1 and TRBJ2-3; TRBD2 agrees at 9 bases. There are 14 residues in the CDR3. Germline V gene lookup returns CDR1 SGHRS and CDR2 YFSETQ. Trimming removed 3 bases from V and 5 bases from J; junction bases left unmatched: 4. The DNA of the CDR3 is TGCGCCAGCAGCTCTGTAGCGGGGGAAGATACGCAGTATTTT. This codes for CASSSVAGEDTQYF. Full variable domain (missing parts from reference TRBV5-1 and TRBJ2-3): KAGVTQTPRYLIKTRGQQVTLSCSPISGHRSVSWYQQTPGQGLQFLFEYFSETQRNKGNFPGRFSGRQFSNSRSEMNVSTLELGDSALYLCASSSVAGEDTQYFGPGTRLTVL.

A few counts support this clonotype. A much larger clone is a single base away; this may be a read error. The rearrangement joins TRBV7-3 to TRBJ2-3; 9 bases fit TRBD2. The V and J ends lost 10 bases and 5 bases, in that order; junction bases with no gene match: 16. There are 16 residues in the CDR3. Germline V gene sequence: CDR1 SGHTA, CDR2 FQGTGA. The CDR3 region is CANNEEGWTSEDTQYF. The CDR3 region has the DNA TGTGCCAACAACGAAGAGGGTTGGACTAGCGAAGATACGCAGTATTTT.

This clonotype was observed a handful of times. The rearrangement links TRBV20-1 to TRBJ2-5; D is possibly TRBD1 or TRBD2 (5 bases each). The J call is uncertain, as TRBJ2-7 better fits the DNA end. The CDR3 spans 13 residues. Germline lookup yields CDR1 DFQATT and CDR2 SNEGSKA (reference sequence). CDR3 sequence (DNA): TGCAGTGCTACCACACCGGGGCTCTACGAGCAGTACGTC. It is translated as CSATTPGLYEQYV.

This clonotype has more than one count but fewer than ten. V and J are TRBV27 and TRBJ2-2; the D is unclear. The germline V gene has CDR1 MNHEY and CDR2 SMNVEV (reference sequence). V was trimmed by 7 bases and J by 0 bases, leaving 6 bases between them. The CDR3 extends over 13 amino acids. The CDR3 reads CASKVPNTGELFF. The CDR3 region has the DNA TGTGCCAGCAAGGTGCCGAACACCGGGGAGCTGTTTTTT.

This clonotype was seen a few times. J is TRBJ2-3 and V is TRBV5-1, with TRBD1 as a possible D gene (6 bases). The V end was cut by 5 bases, the J end by 4 bases, with 14 bases between. CDR3 length equals 14 residues. CDR1 and CDR2 from the germline V gene are SGHRS and YFSETQ. The CDR3 nucleotides read TGCGCCAGCAGGTCAGGGGACCCCCCAGATACGCAGTATTTT. Its protein product is CASRSGDPPDTQYF.

This clonotype showed up just a few times. The chain recombines TRBV20-1 with TRBJ2-5, with D possibly matching TRBD2 (6 bases). The better agreement between TRBJ2-1 and the DNA end casts doubt on the J call. CDR1 is DFQATT, CDR2 SNEGSKA, per germline (reference sequence). The CDR3 has 13 residues. The CDR3 nucleotides are TGCAGTCCCACCCGGTCCGGGGGCAATGAGCAGTTCTTC. Translation gives CSPTRSGGNEQFF.

The V call is TRBV6-2 or TRBV6-3, the J call TRBJ2-7; D unresolved. The CDR3 sequence is 13 residues long. The V end lost 2 bases, the J end lost 3 bases, and 8 bases lay between the germline ends. Germline loops: CDR1 MNHEY, CDR2 SVGEGT. DNA for the CDR3: TGTGCCAGCAGTTACGTTGCAATCTACGAGCAGTACTTC. This gives the protein CASSYVAIYEQYF.

This clonotype was found many times. The chain combines TRBV30 with TRBJ2-4; no reliable D call. The CDR3 totals 14 residues. V lost 0 bases to trimming and J lost 0 bases, with 6 bases between them. Looked up from germline, CDR1 is GTSNPN and CDR2 is SVGIG (reference sequence). The CDR3 DNA sequence: TGTGCCTGGAGTGTACCGAAAGCCAAAAACATTCAGTACTTC. Translated: CAWSVPKAKNIQYF.

There are a few counts of this clonotype. V gene TRBV29-1 combines with J gene TRBJ2-1, with D possibly TRBD2 on 5 matching bases. The CDR3 spans 15 residues. The V end was cut by 4 bases, the J end by 1 base, with 14 bases between. Germline V gene lookup returns CDR1 SQVTM and CDR2 ANQGSEA. The CDR3 coding sequence is TGCAGCGTTGCGCTAGCAGTGAGTTCCTACAATGAGCAGTTCTTC. Its translation: CSVALAVSSYNEQFF.

This chain joins TRBV28 and TRBJ1-3; tentative D call: TRBD1 (6 bases). This CDR3 has 14 amino acids. V lost 6 bases, J lost 3 bases, and 12 bases lay in between. The germline CDR1 and CDR2 sequences are MDHEN and SYDVKM. As DNA, the CDR3 is TGTGCCAGCAGCCGGGACAATGGTGGAAACACCATATATTTT. This codes for CASSRDNGGNTIYF.

A few counts support this clonotype. The chain links TRBV2 to TRBJ2-5; TRBD2 aligns across 14 bases. The J call could be wrong; TRBJ2-7 is a better fit for the DNA end. This CDR3 contains 14 residues. Per germline, CDR1 SNHLY and CDR2 FYNNEI. The CDR3 bases are TGTGCCAGCAGGGGGACTAGCGGGGGCTACGAGCAGTACTTC. Translation gives CASRGTSGGYEQYF.

The V and J genes are TRBV7-9 and TRBJ2-1; 14 nucleotides line up with TRBD2. The end of the DNA aligns better with TRBJ2-7, so the J call may be wrong. The CDR3 extends over 15 amino acids. Looked up from germline, CDR1 is SEHNR and CDR2 is FQNEAQ (reference sequence). Written as DNA, the CDR3 is TGTGCCAGCAGGGGACTAGCGGGGGTCCCCTACGAGCAGTACTTC. Its protein is CASRGLAGVPYEQYF.

V gene TRBV12-3 or TRBV12-4 combines with J gene TRBJ1-1; D may be TRBD1 (6 bases). The CDR3 covers 13 residues. The V and J ends lost 1 base and 11 bases respectively, with 14 bases between them. The CDR3 DNA reads as TGTGCCAGCAGTTTAGGTCAGGGGCTGAAGGCTTTCTTT. Protein: CASSLGQGLKAFF.

J is TRBJ2-5 and V is TRBV13; no clear D gene. The J call may be incorrect, as the DNA end agrees better with TRBJ2-7. The CDR3 is 13 amino acids. Germline CDR1 and CDR2: PRHDT and FYEKMQ (reference sequence). CDR3 DNA: TGTGCCAGCAGCTTAGAGAATAGCTACGAGCAGTACGTC. As protein: CASSLENSYEQYV.

In the case of this clonotype: The junction shows a germline mismatch at one end, possibly a read error. The CDR3 region has the DNA TGTGCCGGCAGACAATCAGCAGCCTACGAGCAGTACTTC. This codes for CAGRQSAAYEQYF. This chain links TRBV27 with TRBJ2-1; unclear D gene. The J call may be faulty, since TRBJ2-7 better matches the DNA end. Germline V CDR1 and CDR2: MNHEY, SMNVEV (reference sequence). The CDR3 extends over 13 amino acids.

V and J are TRBV7-6 and TRBJ2-2; 12 bases line up with TRBD2. Trimming removed 3 bases from V and 0 bases from J; junction bases left unmatched: 5. CDR1 is SGHVS, CDR2 FNYEAQ, per germline. This CDR3 is built from 18 residues. CDR3 residues: CASSFRTSGIANTGELFF. The DNA of the CDR3 is TGTGCCAGCAGCTTTCGGACTAGCGGGATCGCGAACACCGGGGAGCTGTTTTTT.

This clonotype was seen a few times. The genes are TRBV5-1 and TRBJ1-2; maybe TRBD1 (5 bases). The germline gives CDR1 SGHRS, CDR2 YFSETQ. This CDR3 has 12 residues. Trimming removed 7 bases at V and 8 bases at J, with 15 bases between. CDR3 in DNA: TGCGCCAGCCGGAGTGACAGTATGGGCTACACCTTC. It encodes CASRSDSMGYTF.